This T cell receptor beta chain came from a study of blood T cell repertoires in COVID-19. Study-wide background: T cells, B-cell-depleted T cells, or PBMCs supplied cDNA or gDNA.

The protocol was immunoSEQ multiplex PCR, while the TCRdb copy is restricted to in-frame clones and leaves out a portion. This table has 150,000 to 200,000 clones, approximately 90% appearing once. The V gene's germline CDR1 is SGHAT and CDR2 FQDESV (reference sequence). Trimming at V came to 4 bases and at J to 6 bases, leaving 4 bases not matched to a gene. The CDR3 totals 16 residues. V gene TRBV11-1 combines with J gene TRBJ2-2; 14 nucleotides agree with TRBD2. Specimen: peripheral blood. This sequence originates from a woman in her thirties with acute or convalescent COVID-19. CDR3 residues: CASSSGLAGVSGELFF. The CDR3 nucleotides read TGTGCCAGCAGCTCGGGACTAGCGGGAGTATCCGGGGAGCTGTTTTTT.